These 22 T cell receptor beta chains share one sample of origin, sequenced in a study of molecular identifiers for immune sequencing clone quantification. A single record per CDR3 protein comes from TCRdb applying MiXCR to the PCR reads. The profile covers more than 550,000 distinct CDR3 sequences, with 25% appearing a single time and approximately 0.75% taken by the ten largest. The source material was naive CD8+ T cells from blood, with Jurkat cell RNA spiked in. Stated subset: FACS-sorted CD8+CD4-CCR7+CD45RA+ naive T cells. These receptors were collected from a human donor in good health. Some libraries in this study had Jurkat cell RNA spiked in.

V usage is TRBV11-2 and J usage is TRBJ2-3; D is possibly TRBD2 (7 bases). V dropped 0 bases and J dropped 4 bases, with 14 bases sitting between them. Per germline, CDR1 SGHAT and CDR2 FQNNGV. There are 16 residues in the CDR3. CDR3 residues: CASSLEVGGRSDTQYF. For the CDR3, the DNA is TGTGCCAGCAGCTTAGAGGTGGGGGGGCGATCAGATACGCAGTATTTT.

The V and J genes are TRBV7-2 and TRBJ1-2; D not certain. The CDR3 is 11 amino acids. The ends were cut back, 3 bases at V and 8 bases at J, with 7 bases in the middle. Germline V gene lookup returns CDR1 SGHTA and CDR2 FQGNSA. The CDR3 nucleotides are TGTGCCAGCAGCTTTCTGGGCGGCTACACCTTC. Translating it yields CASSFLGGYTF.

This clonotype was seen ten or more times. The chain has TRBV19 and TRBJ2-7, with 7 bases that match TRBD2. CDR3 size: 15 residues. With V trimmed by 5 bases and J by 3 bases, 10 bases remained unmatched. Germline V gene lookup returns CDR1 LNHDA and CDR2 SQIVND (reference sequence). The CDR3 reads CASSALLAAIYEQYF. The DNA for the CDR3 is TGTGCCAGTAGTGCCCTGCTAGCGGCGATCTACGAGCAGTACTTC.

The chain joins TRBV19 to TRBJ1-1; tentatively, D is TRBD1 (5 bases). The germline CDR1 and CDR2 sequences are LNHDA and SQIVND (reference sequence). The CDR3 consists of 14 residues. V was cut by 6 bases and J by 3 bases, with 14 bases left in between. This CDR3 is CASSPGISHTEAFF. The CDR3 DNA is TGTGCCAGTAGCCCAGGGATATCTCACACTGAAGCTTTCTTT. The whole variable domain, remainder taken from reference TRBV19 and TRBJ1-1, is DGGITQSPKYLFRKEGQNVTLSCEQNLNHDAMYWYRQDPGQGLRLIYYSQIVNDFQKGDIAEGYSVSREKKESFPLTVTSAQKNPTAFYLCASSPGISHTEAFFGQGTRLTVV.

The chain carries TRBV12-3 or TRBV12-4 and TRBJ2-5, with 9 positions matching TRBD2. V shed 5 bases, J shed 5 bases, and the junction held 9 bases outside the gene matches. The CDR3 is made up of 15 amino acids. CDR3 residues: CASSGGGADLETQYF. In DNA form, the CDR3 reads TGTGCCAGCAGTGGCGGGGGGGCGGATCTGGAGACCCAGTACTTC.

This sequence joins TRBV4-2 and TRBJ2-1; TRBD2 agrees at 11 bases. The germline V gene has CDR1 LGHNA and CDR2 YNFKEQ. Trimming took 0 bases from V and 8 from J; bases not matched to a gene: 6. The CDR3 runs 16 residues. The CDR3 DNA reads TGTGCCAGCAGCCAAGAGCTGCTAGCGGGAGGCCATGAGCAGTTCTTC. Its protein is CASSQELLAGGHEQFF.

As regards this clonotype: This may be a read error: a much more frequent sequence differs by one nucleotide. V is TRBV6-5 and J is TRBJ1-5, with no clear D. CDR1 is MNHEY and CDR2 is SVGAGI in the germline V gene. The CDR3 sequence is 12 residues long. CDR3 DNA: TGTGCCAGCTGTTACCCGGGAGGGCCCCAGCATTTT. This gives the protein CASCYPGGPQHF.

The CDR3: CAWSGGESNTGELFF. CDR3 DNA: TGTGCCTGGAGTGGGGGGGAGTCAAACACCGGGGAGCTGTTTTTT. V gene TRBV30 combines with J gene TRBJ2-2, with D maybe TRBD2 (6 bases). Per the germline V gene, CDR1 is GTSNPN and CDR2 is SVGIG (reference sequence). V lost 1 base and J 2 bases, leaving 11 bases between the germline ends. CDR3 length: 15 amino acids.

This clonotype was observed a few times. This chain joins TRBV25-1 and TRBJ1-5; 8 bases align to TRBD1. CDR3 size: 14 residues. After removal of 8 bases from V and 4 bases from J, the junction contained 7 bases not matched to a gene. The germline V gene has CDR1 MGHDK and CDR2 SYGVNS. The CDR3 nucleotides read TGTGCCAGCGGACAGGGAATTGGGAATCAGCCCCAGCATTTT. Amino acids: CASGQGIGNQPQHF.

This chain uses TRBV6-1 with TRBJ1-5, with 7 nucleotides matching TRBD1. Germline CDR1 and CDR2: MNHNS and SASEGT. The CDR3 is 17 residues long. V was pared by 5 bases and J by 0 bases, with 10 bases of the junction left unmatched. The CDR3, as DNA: TGTGCCAGCAGTACGGACAGGTCTTTTTATAGCAATCAGCCCCAGCATTTT. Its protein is CASSTDRSFYSNQPQHF.

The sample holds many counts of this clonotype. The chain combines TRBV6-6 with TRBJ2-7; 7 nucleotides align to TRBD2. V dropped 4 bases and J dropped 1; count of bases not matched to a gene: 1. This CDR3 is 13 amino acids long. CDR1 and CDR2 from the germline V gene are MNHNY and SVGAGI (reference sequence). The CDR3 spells CASSSGGSYEQYF. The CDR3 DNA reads TGTGCCAGCAGTTCCGGGGGGTCCTACGAGCAGTACTTC.

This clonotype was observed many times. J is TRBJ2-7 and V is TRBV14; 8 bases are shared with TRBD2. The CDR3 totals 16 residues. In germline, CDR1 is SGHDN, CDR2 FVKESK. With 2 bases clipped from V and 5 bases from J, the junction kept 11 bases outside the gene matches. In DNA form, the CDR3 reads TGTGCCAGCAGCCAAAAGGACGGGAGGGCCGAAGACGAGCAGTACTTC. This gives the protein CASSQKDGRAEDEQYF.

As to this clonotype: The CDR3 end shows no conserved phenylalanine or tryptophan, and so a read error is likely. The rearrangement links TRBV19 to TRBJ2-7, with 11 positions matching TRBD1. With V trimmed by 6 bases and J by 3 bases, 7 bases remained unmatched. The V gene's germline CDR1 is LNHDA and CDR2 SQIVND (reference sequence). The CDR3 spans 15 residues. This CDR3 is CASSLGQGAGYEQYS. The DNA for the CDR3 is TGTGCCAGTAGCCTAGGACAGGGGGCCGGCTACGAGCAGTACTCC.

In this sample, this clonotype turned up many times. The CDR3 loop is CASSQDRTDLEAFF. The CDR3, as DNA: TGCGCCAGCAGCCAAGATAGAACAGATTTAGAAGCTTTCTTT. The V gene is TRBV4-3, the J gene TRBJ1-1; no firm D call. Germline V gene lookup returns CDR1 LGHNA and CDR2 YSLEER. The CDR3 has 14 residues. Trimming took 0 bases from V and 8 from J, leaving 13 bases between them.

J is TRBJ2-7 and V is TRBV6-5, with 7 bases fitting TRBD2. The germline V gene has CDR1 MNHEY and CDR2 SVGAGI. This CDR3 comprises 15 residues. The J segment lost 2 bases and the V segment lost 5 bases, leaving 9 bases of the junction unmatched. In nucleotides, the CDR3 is TGTGCCAGCAGTCCCCTTGGGCTAGCGGCCTACGAGCAGTACTTC. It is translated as CASSPLGLAAYEQYF.

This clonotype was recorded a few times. The CDR3 loop is CASSAIDRGSSGNTIYF. The CDR3 nucleotides are TGTGCCAGCAGCGCGATTGACAGGGGGAGCTCTGGAAACACCATATATTTT. The chain joins TRBV9 to TRBJ1-3, with 9 bases fitting TRBD1. Germline-derived CDR1 and CDR2 are SGDLS and YYNGEE. The J segment lost 0 bases and the V segment lost 3 bases, leaving 7 bases of the junction unmatched. The CDR3 sequence is 17 residues long.

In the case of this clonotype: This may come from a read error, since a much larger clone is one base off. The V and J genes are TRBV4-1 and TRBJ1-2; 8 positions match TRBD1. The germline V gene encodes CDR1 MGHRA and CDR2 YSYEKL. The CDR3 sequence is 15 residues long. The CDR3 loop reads CANSQDFAGGGGYTF. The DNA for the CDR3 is TGCGCCAACAGCCAAGATTTTGCAGGGGGCGGCGGCTACACCTTC.

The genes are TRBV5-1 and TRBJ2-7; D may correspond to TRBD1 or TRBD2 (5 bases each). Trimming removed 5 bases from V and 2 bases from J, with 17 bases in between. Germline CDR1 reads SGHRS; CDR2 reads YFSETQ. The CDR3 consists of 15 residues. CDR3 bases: TGCGCCAGCAGTGCCGGGCTGGGGCGGGCCTACGAGCAGTACTTC. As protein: CASSAGLGRAYEQYF.

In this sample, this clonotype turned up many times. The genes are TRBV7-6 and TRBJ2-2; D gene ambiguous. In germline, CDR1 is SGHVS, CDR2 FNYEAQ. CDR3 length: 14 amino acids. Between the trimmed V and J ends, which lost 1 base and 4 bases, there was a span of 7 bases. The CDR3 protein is CASSLVPSTGELFF. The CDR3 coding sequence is TGTGCCAGCAGCTTAGTTCCCAGCACCGGGGAGCTGTTTTTT.

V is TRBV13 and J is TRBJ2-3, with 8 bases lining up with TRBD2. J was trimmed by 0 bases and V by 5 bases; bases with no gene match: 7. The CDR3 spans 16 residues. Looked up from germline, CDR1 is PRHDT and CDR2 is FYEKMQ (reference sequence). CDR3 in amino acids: CASSTLAGESTDTQYF. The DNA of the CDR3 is TGTGCCAGCAGCACCCTAGCGGGCGAGAGCACAGATACGCAGTATTTT.

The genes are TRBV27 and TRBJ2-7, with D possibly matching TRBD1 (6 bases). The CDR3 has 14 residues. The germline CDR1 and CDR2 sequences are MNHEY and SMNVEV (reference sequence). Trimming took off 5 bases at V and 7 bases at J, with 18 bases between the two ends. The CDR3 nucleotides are TGTGCCAGCAGTCTAACAACAGGGATCTGGGAGCAGTACTTC. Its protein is CASSLTTGIWEQYF.

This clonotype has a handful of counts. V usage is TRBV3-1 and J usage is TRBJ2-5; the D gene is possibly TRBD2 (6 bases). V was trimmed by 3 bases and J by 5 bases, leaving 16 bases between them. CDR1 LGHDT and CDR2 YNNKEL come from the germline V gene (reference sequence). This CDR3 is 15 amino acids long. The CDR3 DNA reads TGTGCCAGCAGCCAGAACTACGGGAGCGGGGAGACCCAGTACTTC. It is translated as CASSQNYGSGETQYF.